Each of the 27 T cell receptor beta chains below was sequenced from the same sample in a study of T cells in Graves' hyperthyroidism and ophthalmopathy. Amplification of TCR beta CDR3 regions was performed using RNA transcripts as template. The TCR CDR3 was amplified in a first-round RT-PCR using the HTBI primer set. TCRdb processed the multiplex PCR reads anew with MiXCR; each CDR3 protein has one entry. Among 490,000 or so distinct CDR3 sequences listed, under 25% were seen once. The sequencing sample was made of blood. Receptors originate from a woman in her sixties or seventies with Graves' ophthalmopathy.

This clonotype was observed a few times. J is TRBJ2-1 and V is TRBV5-1; 11 positions agree with TRBD2. After removal of 4 bases from V and 9 bases from J, the junction contained 12 bases not matched to a gene. The CDR3 has 16 amino acids. Germline V gene data show CDR1 as SGHRS and CDR2 as YFSETQ. CDR3 DNA sequence: TGCGCCAGCAGCGCTATATCTAGCGGGAGGACCGGTGAGCAGTTCTTC. It encodes CASSAISSGRTGEQFF.

The rearrangement joins TRBV9 to TRBJ2-1; D is unclear. Trimming removed 4 bases from V and 8 bases from J, with 10 bases in between. The CDR3 is 12 amino acids. Germline V gives CDR1 SGDLS, CDR2 YYNGEE. CDR3 in DNA: TGTGCCAGCAGCTCAGAGATTTATGAGCAGTTCTTC. This codes for CASSSEIYEQFF. Full variable domain (missing parts from reference TRBV9 and TRBJ2-1): DSGVTQTPKHLITATGQRVTLRCSPRSGDLSVYWYQQSLDQGLQFLIQYYNGEERAKGNILERFSAQQFPDLHSELNLSSLELGDSALYFCASSSEIYEQFFGPGTRLTVL.

The chain links TRBV14 to TRBJ2-6; no definite D call. The CDR3 has 17 residues. The V end lost 0 bases, the J end lost 0 bases, and 9 bases lay between the germline ends. Germline CDR1 reads SGHDN; CDR2 reads FVKESK. DNA of the CDR3: TGTGCCAGCAGCCAAGATCGTGAGGTCTCTGGGGCCAACGTCCTGACTTTC. Translated, it gives CASSQDREVSGANVLTF.

Only a few counts were recorded for this clonotype. The V call is TRBV6-1, the J call TRBJ2-4; D is perhaps TRBD1 or TRBD2 (5 bases each). CDR3 size: 12 residues. V gave up 10 bases and J gave up 7 bases, with 14 bases separating them. Germline V gene data show CDR1 as MNHNS and CDR2 as SASEGT. CDR3: CAMGVGGNIQYF. Written as DNA, the CDR3 is TGTGCCATGGGGGTTGGCGGGAACATTCAGTACTTC.

This clonotype came up a few times. This rearrangement joins TRBV6-5 to TRBJ2-7; D not certain. CDR1 and CDR2 (germline): MNHEY, SVGAGI. The length of the CDR3 is 14 residues. Trimming stripped 6 bases from V and 0 bases from J, with 12 bases between. The CDR3 loop reads CASSYVTGSYEQYF. DNA of the CDR3: TGTGCCAGCAGCTACGTGACGGGCTCCTACGAGCAGTACTTC.

This clonotype was picked up a small number of times. V gene TRBV6-1 combines with J gene TRBJ1-5, with a weak D call TRBD1 (6 bases). V was pared by 5 bases and J by 5 bases, with 16 bases between. Germline-derived CDR1 and CDR2 are MNHNS and SASEGT. The CDR3 runs 15 residues. DNA for the CDR3: TGTGCCAGCAGTATCCACAGGGTAAACGATCAGCCCCAGCATTTT. This sequence encodes CASSIHRVNDQPQHF.

The chain carries TRBV6-1 and TRBJ1-2; a weak D match, TRBD1 (6 bases). The CDR3 is 15 residues long. Germline-derived CDR1 and CDR2 are MNHNS and SASEGT. V lost 6 bases, J lost 0 bases, and 14 bases lay in between. CDR3 residues: CASRRGTQANYGYTF. The CDR3 DNA sequence: TGTGCCAGCAGAAGAGGGACACAGGCTAACTATGGCTACACCTTC.

This clonotype was detected only a few times. This rearrangement joins TRBV3-1 to TRBJ2-1; D unresolved. CDR1 is LGHDT and CDR2 is YNNKEL in the germline V gene (reference sequence). CDR3 size: 11 residues. V was clipped by 7 bases and J by 7 bases, with 8 bases between them. CDR3 DNA sequence: TGTGCCAGCACCCTTGGGAATGAGCAGTTCTTC. Its protein is CASTLGNEQFF.

V usage is TRBV12-3 or TRBV12-4 and J usage is TRBJ2-1, with 11 bases fitting TRBD2. The CDR3 sequence is 15 residues long. The ends lost 6 bases at V and 9 bases at J; junction bases unmatched: 10. CDR3 sequence reads: CASRQMLAGGFEQFF. CDR3 coding DNA: TGTGCCAGCAGACAAATGCTAGCGGGAGGATTTGAGCAGTTCTTC.

The rearrangement links TRBV9 to TRBJ2-5; no clear D gene. V was clipped by 0 bases and J by 4 bases, with 10 bases between them. The CDR3 is 14 residues long. Germline CDR1 and CDR2: SGDLS and YYNGEE. The chain's CDR3 is CASSVGGWGETQYF. The CDR3 region has the DNA TGTGCCAGCAGCGTAGGCGGCTGGGGAGAGACCCAGTACTTC.

This clonotype was observed at least ten times. The DNA of the CDR3 is TGTGCCAGCAGCTTATTAGCGGAGTACCAAGAGACCCAGTACTTC. The encoded protein is CASSLLAEYQETQYF. V is TRBV11-1 and J is TRBJ2-5; maybe TRBD2 (6 bases). The germline V and J ends were trimmed by 2 bases and 0 bases, with 10 bases remaining between them. The CDR3 is made up of 15 amino acids. Per the germline V gene, CDR1 is SGHAT and CDR2 is FQDESV (reference sequence).

This clonotype was found a few times. V is TRBV19 and J is TRBJ2-1, with 12 bases identical to TRBD1. Germline V gene data show CDR1 as LNHDA and CDR2 as SQIVND (reference sequence). The CDR3 covers 16 residues. V trimming: 3 bases; J trimming: 7 bases; junction bases outside the gene matches: 7. This chain's CDR3 is CASSMGGTGGINEQFF. The CDR3 nucleotides read TGTGCCAGTAGTATGGGCGGGACAGGGGGCATTAATGAGCAGTTCTTC.

The CDR3, as DNA: TGTGCCAGCAGCTTGACACTAGCGGGAGTGAGCTCCTACAATGAGCAGTTCTTC. Its translation is CASSLTLAGVSSYNEQFF. The chain joins TRBV7-2 to TRBJ2-1, with 11 bases aligning to TRBD2. The CDR3 length is 18 residues. The germline V gene encodes CDR1 SGHTA and CDR2 FQGNSA. V dropped 3 bases and J dropped 0; count of bases not matched to a gene: 7.

This clonotype appeared a few times. V is TRBV2 and J is TRBJ1-6; weak D call: TRBD1 (5 bases). CDR1 and CDR2 (germline): SNHLY, FYNNEI. The CDR3 is made up of 15 amino acids. V was cut by 5 bases and J by 5 bases, with 13 bases left in between. The CDR3 region is CASSRGGWNNSPLHF. As DNA, the CDR3 is TGTGCCAGCAGTCGGGGGGGGTGGAATAATTCACCCCTCCACTTT. The complete variable domain, with remaining parts taken from reference TRBV2 and TRBJ1-6, reads EPEVTQTPSHQVTQMGQEVILRCVPISNHLYFYWYRQILGQKVEFLVSFYNNEISEKSEIFDDQFSVERPDGSNFTLKIRSTKLEDSAMYFCASSRGGWNNSPLHFGNGTRLTVT.

This clonotype was counted once. The chain links TRBV5-8 to TRBJ2-5, with D possibly matching TRBD1 (6 bases). The CDR3 has 15 amino acids. Trimming removed 4 bases at V and 2 bases at J, with 15 bases between. Germline CDR1 SGHTS, CDR2 YDEGEE. The CDR3 reads CASSPTGQPQETQYF. Here the CDR3 DNA reads TGTGCCAGCAGCCCCACAGGGCAGCCTCAAGAGACCCAGTACTTC.

The chain uses TRBV20-1 and TRBJ2-1; 10 bases fit TRBD2. CDR3 length: 13 amino acids. Germline V gene lookup returns CDR1 DFQATT and CDR2 SNEGSKA (reference sequence). The junction had 3 bases not matched to a gene; V was cut back by 1 base and J by 9 bases. The CDR3 DNA is TGCAGTGCTAGAGGGACTAGCGGAACTGAGCAGTTCTTC. Its translation: CSARGTSGTEQFF.

The chain combines TRBV20-1 with TRBJ1-2; 9 nucleotides agree with TRBD1. Germline V gene lookup returns CDR1 DFQATT and CDR2 SNEGSKA (reference sequence). This CDR3 is 14 amino acids long. After removal of 2 bases from V and 6 bases from J, the junction contained 7 bases not matched to a gene. The CDR3 nucleotides read TGCAGTGCTAGAACCGACAGGGGGGGTGATGGCTACACCTTC. It codes for CSARTDRGGDGYTF.

This clonotype turned up a few times. The chain has TRBV25-1 and TRBJ2-7; 9 nucleotides agree with TRBD2. J gave up 0 bases and V 4 bases, and 7 bases lay outside the gene matches. The CDR3 contains 16 residues. Germline V gene sequence: CDR1 MGHDK, CDR2 SYGVNS. For the CDR3, the DNA is TGTGCCAGCAGTGGAGGGGCGGGGGGGCTCTCCTACGAGCAGTACTTC. Amino acid sequence: CASSGGAGGLSYEQYF.

This clonotype appeared a few times. The V and J genes are TRBV9 and TRBJ2-3; a weak D match, TRBD1 (6 bases). The germline CDR1 and CDR2 sequences are SGDLS and YYNGEE. The CDR3 length is 13 residues. The V end was cut by 5 bases, the J end by 4 bases, with 11 bases between. The CDR3 DNA sequence: TGTGCCAGCAGTCGACAGGTGGCAGATACGCAGTATTTT. It specifies CASSRQVADTQYF.

V and J are TRBV19 and TRBJ2-7; TRBD2 matches 10 bases. The J segment lost 1 base and the V segment lost 5 bases, leaving 11 bases of the junction unmatched. This CDR3 comprises 17 residues. CDR1 is LNHDA, CDR2 SQIVND, per germline (reference sequence). CDR3 coding DNA: TGTGCCAGTAGTGGAAGAGGAGCGGGAGGGCTGTCCTACGAGCAGTACTTC. It yields the protein CASSGRGAGGLSYEQYF.

The chain joins TRBV15 to TRBJ2-7, with 11 bases matching TRBD1. Germline CDR1 is LNHNV and CDR2 is YYDKDF (reference sequence). CDR3 length: 13 amino acids. With V trimmed by 6 bases and J by 9 bases, 7 bases remained unmatched. CDR3: CATRGTGGPRQYF. CDR3 in DNA: TGTGCCACCAGAGGGACAGGGGGGCCTCGGCAGTACTTC.

This clonotype turned up a few times. The rearrangement links TRBV6-1 to TRBJ2-3; D unclear. Trimming stripped 6 bases from V and 10 bases from J, with 11 bases between. The CDR3 length is 11 residues. Germline V gene data show CDR1 as MNHNS and CDR2 as SASEGT. The CDR3: CASRTATAQYF. CDR3 nucleotides: TGTGCCAGCAGGACTGCAACGGCGCAGTATTTT.

This clonotype was counted many times. This chain joins TRBV28 and TRBJ1-5; unclear D gene. V was clipped by 7 bases and J by 3 bases, with 19 bases between them. CDR3 length equals 16 residues. The germline V gene encodes CDR1 MDHEN and CDR2 SYDVKM. CDR3 sequence: CASTAGRRPLNQPQHF. Here the CDR3 DNA reads TGTGCCAGCACCGCCGGTAGGCGCCCTCTCAATCAGCCCCAGCATTTT.

The chain links TRBV27 to TRBJ1-2; 9 nucleotides line up with TRBD1. The CDR3 runs to 14 residues. With V trimmed by 6 bases and J by 6 bases, 8 bases remained unmatched. The V gene's germline CDR1 is MNHEY and CDR2 SMNVEV (reference sequence). The DNA for the CDR3 is TGTGCCAGCAGACTGTCCGGGACAGGGCATGGCTACACCTTC. This sequence encodes CASRLSGTGHGYTF.

This clonotype was observed a few times. The rearrangement joins TRBV20-1 to TRBJ1-4, with TRBD1 as a possible D gene (5 bases). The germline gives CDR1 DFQATT, CDR2 SNEGSKA (reference sequence). This CDR3 has 14 residues. V lost 4 bases and J lost 10, with 19 bases in between. The DNA for the CDR3 is TGCAGTGCTAACGAGGGACGATCGAGAGGAAAACTGTTTTTT. Its protein product is CSANEGRSRGKLFF.

The CDR3 spells CASSQTSGGPQGQYF. The DNA for the CDR3 is TGTGCCAGCAGCCAAACTAGCGGGGGCCCCCAAGGGCAGTACTTC. V and J are TRBV3-1 and TRBJ2-7; 11 nucleotides line up with TRBD2. The CDR3 sequence is 15 residues long. CDR1 is LGHDT and CDR2 is YNNKEL in the germline V gene (reference sequence). Trimming cost V 2 bases and J 9 bases; bases outside gene matches: 9.

The rearrangement uses TRBV6-1 and TRBJ2-1; 7 bases match TRBD2. Germline CDR1 and CDR2: MNHNS and SASEGT. The V and J ends lost 6 bases and 1 base, in that order; junction bases with no gene match: 6. This CDR3 has 15 residues. In DNA, the CDR3 is TGTGCCAGCAGAGCGGGACTGATTTCCTACAATGAGCAGTTCTTC. The encoded protein is CASRAGLISYNEQFF.